The 27 T cell receptor beta chains in this list originate from one sample, sequenced in a study of molecular identifiers for immune sequencing clone quantification. TCRdb re-called the PCR reads through MiXCR, storing one row per CDR3 protein. The table records 60,000 to 80,000 distinct CDR3 sequences, about a fifth of them present only once. The sequenced material came from naive CD8+ T cells from blood, with Jurkat cell RNA spiked in. Regarding subset: FACS-sorted CD8+CD4-CCR7+CD45RA+ naive T cells. These receptors were taken from a human donor in good health. Some libraries in this study had Jurkat cell RNA spiked in.

This clonotype was counted at least ten times. The chain recombines TRBV2 with TRBJ2-5; TRBD2 might be the D (5 bases). V gave up 9 bases and J gave up 4 bases, with 12 bases separating them. The CDR3 sequence is 12 residues long. Germline V gives CDR1 SNHLY, CDR2 FYNNEI. CDR3 DNA: TGTGCCAGAATGAGTGGAGGAGAGACCCAGTACTTC. Translation gives CARMSGGETQYF.

In its sample, this clonotype was seen many times. V gene TRBV20-1 combines with J gene TRBJ2-6, with TRBD2 matching over 14 bases. V lost 2 bases and J lost 1; bases outside the gene matches: 13. This CDR3 is built from 21 residues. CDR1 is DFQATT, CDR2 SNEGSKA, per germline (reference sequence). CDR3: CSARSFEGTSGSRSGANVLTF. CDR3 bases: TGCAGTGCTAGATCGTTTGAAGGGACTAGCGGGAGTAGGTCTGGGGCCAACGTCCTGACTTTC.

The chain links TRBV27 to TRBJ1-6; perhaps TRBD1 as D (5 bases). Germline CDR1 and CDR2: MNHEY and SMNVEV (reference sequence). Deletions cut 7 bases from V and 9 bases from J, with 13 bases between. CDR3 length equals 13 residues. The CDR3 coding sequence is TGTGCCAGCACCGGGACCCCCGGTTCACCCCTCCACTTT. It encodes CASTGTPGSPLHF.

A note on this clonotype: This may stem from a read error, because a much larger clone lies one nucleotide away. The chain joins TRBV19 to TRBJ1-5; D is uncertain. V was trimmed by 6 bases and J by 11 bases, leaving 17 bases between them. CDR3 length: 13 amino acids. The germline CDR1 and CDR2 sequences are LNHDA and SQIVND (reference sequence). CDR3 loop: CASRSKAGPSQHF. The CDR3 DNA follows: TGTGCCAGTAGATCAAAGGCAGGACCTTCCCAGCATTTT.

Worth noting for this clonotype: A single base separates this from a much larger clone, so it may be a read error. Because the CDR3 is missing its conserved closing phenylalanine or tryptophan, this is likely a read error. The CDR3, as DNA: TGTGCCAGTAGTATAGTAAGCGGCACAGATACGCAGTATTTG. It encodes CASSIVSGTDTQYL. V usage is TRBV19 and J usage is TRBJ2-3; D ambiguous. Germline CDR1 is LNHDA and CDR2 is SQIVND (reference sequence). This CDR3 contains 14 residues. V was clipped by 1 base and J by 1 base, with 6 bases between them.

Only a few counts were recorded for this clonotype. The chain combines TRBV5-6 with TRBJ2-3, with D uncertain. CDR1 SGHDT and CDR2 YYEEEE come from the germline V gene. V was shortened by 2 bases and J by 3 bases, with 7 bases between the two germline ends. The CDR3 spans 13 residues. CDR3: CASSFRRTDTQYF. The CDR3, as DNA: TGTGCCAGCAGCTTTCGAAGGACAGATACGCAGTATTTT.

This clonotype turned up a few times. V gene TRBV13 combines with J gene TRBJ2-7, with 7 nucleotides matching TRBD2. The germline gives CDR1 PRHDT, CDR2 FYEKMQ (reference sequence). J was trimmed by 4 bases and V by 5 bases; bases with no gene match: 11. The CDR3 loop spans 15 amino acids. DNA of the CDR3: TGTGCCAGCAGCGCCCCCGCTAGCGGAGGGTACGAGCAGTACTTC. Translation gives CASSAPASGGYEQYF.

This clonotype was recorded many times. The rearrangement uses TRBV28 and TRBJ2-3; no reliable D call. This CDR3 is 14 amino acids long. V was clipped by 2 bases and J by 0 bases, with 6 bases between them. The germline gives CDR1 MDHEN, CDR2 SYDVKM. CDR3 nucleotide sequence: TGTGCCAGCAGTTTACGCGTGAGCACAGATACGCAGTATTTT. Its protein product is CASSLRVSTDTQYF.

For the CDR3, the DNA is TGCAGTGCTAGATCTTACGGGACTAGCAGGACAAGCACAGATACGCAGTATTTT. Its translation: CSARSYGTSRTSTDTQYF. The rearrangement joins TRBV20-1 to TRBJ2-3; the match to TRBD2 covers 9 bases. Germline trimming cut 2 bases from V and 0 bases from J; bases unmatched to any gene: 12. Looked up from germline, CDR1 is DFQATT and CDR2 is SNEGSKA (reference sequence). The CDR3 has 18 amino acids.

This clonotype was seen ten or more times. The chain uses TRBV7-6 and TRBJ2-5, with 10 bases aligning to TRBD2. Germline trimming cut 0 bases from V and 5 bases from J; bases unmatched to any gene: 15. The CDR3 sequence is 19 residues long. The germline CDR1 and CDR2 sequences are SGHVS and FNYEAQ. The DNA of the CDR3 is TGTGCCAGCAGCTTAGCCCCAGCGGGAGGGCCTGGGAGTCTGGAGACCCAGTACTTC. Protein: CASSLAPAGGPGSLETQYF.

This clonotype was observed many times. This chain joins TRBV20-1 and TRBJ2-3, with TRBD2 matching 7 bases. V lost 3 bases to trimming and J lost 2 bases; unmatched junction nucleotides: 11. CDR1 and CDR2 from the germline V gene are DFQATT and SNEGSKA (reference sequence). The length of the CDR3 is 16 residues. The CDR3 loop reads CSASWEGRDYTDTQYF. The CDR3 DNA follows: TGCAGTGCTAGCTGGGAGGGGCGGGATTACACAGATACGCAGTATTTT.

This clonotype was counted at least ten times. V gene TRBV5-1 combines with J gene TRBJ2-5; D call uncertain. The germline V gene encodes CDR1 SGHRS and CDR2 YFSETQ. The ends were cut back, 0 bases at V and 0 bases at J, with 15 bases in the middle. This CDR3 spans 17 amino acids. This CDR3 reads CASSLAPILLYQETQYF. CDR3 DNA sequence: TGCGCCAGCAGCTTGGCCCCAATATTGCTGTACCAAGAGACCCAGTACTTC.

This clonotype was seen at least ten times. CDR3 loop: CASSLQDRTANYGYTF. The DNA for the CDR3 is TGTGCCAGCAGCCTGCAGGACAGAACTGCTAACTATGGCTACACCTTC. This sequence joins TRBV14 and TRBJ1-2, with a tentative D call TRBD1 (6 bases). The CDR3 has 16 amino acids. V was pared by 4 bases and J by 0 bases, with 15 bases between. Germline CDR1 is SGHDN and CDR2 is FVKESK.

Notes on this clonotype: Germline and junction disagree at one end, which may indicate a read error. The gene calls are TRBV3-1 and TRBJ1-5; maybe TRBD1 (6 bases). This CDR3 is 16 amino acids long. CDR1 LGHDT and CDR2 YNNKEL come from the germline V gene (reference sequence). In DNA form, the CDR3 reads TGTGCCAGCAGCCAAGCTGGGGGCAACGGCAGTCAGCCTCAGCATTTT. Translating gives CASSQAGGNGSQPQHF.

This clonotype appeared many times. V usage is TRBV7-8 and J usage is TRBJ2-6, with D perhaps matching TRBD1 (6 bases). Germline lookup yields CDR1 SGHVS and CDR2 FQNEAQ. Trimming pared 4 bases from V and 1 base from J, leaving 8 bases between. The CDR3 runs 15 residues. CDR3 bases: TGTGCCAGCAGCTCCAGGGGATCTGGGGCCAACGTCCTGACTTTC. The encoded protein is CASSSRGSGANVLTF.

The rearrangement uses TRBV5-3 and TRBJ2-4; TRBD2 is a possible D gene (5 bases). TRBV5-3 is an ORF; its function is uncertain. The CDR3 runs to 15 residues. The V gene lost 8 bases and the J gene lost 1 base, with 16 bases spanning the gap. This chain's CDR3 is CARVTRSGAKNIQYF. The DNA of the CDR3 is TGTGCCAGGGTAACGAGGTCGGGGGCCAAAAACATTCAGTACTTC.

This clonotype has a count of ten or more. This chain links TRBV27 with TRBJ2-3; possible D gene TRBD1, 6 bases. Germline V gene lookup returns CDR1 MNHEY and CDR2 SMNVEV (reference sequence). This CDR3 is built from 16 residues. V gave up 2 bases and J gave up 0 bases, with 12 bases separating them. The CDR3 nucleotides are TGTGCCAGCAGTTTAGGGGGCCGCATAAGCACAGATACGCAGTATTTT. This encodes CASSLGGRISTDTQYF.

A few counts support this clonotype. The chain is built from TRBV3-1 and TRBJ2-7; no clear D. CDR1 is LGHDT and CDR2 is YNNKEL in the germline V gene (reference sequence). The CDR3 covers 13 residues. Trimming pared 4 bases from V and 2 bases from J, leaving 9 bases between. The CDR3 DNA reads TGTGCCAGCAGCCCAGGTTTTCCCTACGAGCAGTACTTC. Translation gives CASSPGFPYEQYF.

Points on this clonotype: A much larger clone differs from this one at a single base, so this may be a read error. The gene calls are TRBV7-9 and TRBJ1-1; D perhaps matches TRBD1 (5 bases). This CDR3 contains 11 residues. Trimming shortened V by 5 bases and J by 11 bases, and 12 bases separated the two germline ends. The germline gives CDR1 SEHNR, CDR2 FQNEAQ (reference sequence). CDR3 amino acids: CASSAGRRAFF. The CDR3 DNA reads TGTGCCAGCAGCGCGGGACGGCGGGCTTTCTTT.

This clonotype was picked up many times. The chain has TRBV7-9 and TRBJ2-7; D is uncertain. Germline loops: CDR1 SEHNR, CDR2 FQNEAQ (reference sequence). The CDR3 sequence is 13 residues long. The V and J ends lost 3 bases and 2 bases respectively, with 8 bases between them. The CDR3 DNA sequence: TGTGCCAGCAGCTTGGCCCGGGCCTACGAGCAGTACTTC. This encodes CASSLARAYEQYF. The whole variable domain, filled in from reference TRBV7-9 and TRBJ2-7, reads DTGVSQNPRHKITKRGQNVTFRCDPISEHNRLYWYRQTLGQGPEFLTYFQNEAQLEKSRLLSDRFSAERPKGSFSTLEIQRTEQGDSAMYLCASSLARAYEQYFGPGTRLTVT.

The table lists this clonotype with many counts. This chain connects TRBV12-3 or TRBV12-4 to TRBJ1-1; no firm D call. The length of the CDR3 is 13 residues. V gave up 10 bases and J gave up 4 bases, with 16 bases separating them. CDR3 loop: CAIPSGVSTEAFF. The DNA of the CDR3 is TGTGCCATCCCTAGTGGGGTTAGCACTGAAGCTTTCTTT.

This clonotype was picked up many times. The V and J genes are TRBV7-9 and TRBJ2-3; 14 bases are shared with TRBD2. The germline V gene encodes CDR1 SEHNR and CDR2 FQNEAQ (reference sequence). The CDR3 totals 18 residues. The V gene end was trimmed by 5 bases and the J gene end by 2 bases; junction bases not matched to a gene: 9. The CDR3 loop reads CASSPTSGRARDTDTQYF. CDR3 sequence (DNA): TGTGCCAGCAGCCCGACTAGCGGGAGGGCCCGTGACACAGATACGCAGTATTTT.

In its sample, this clonotype was seen many times. The rearrangement joins TRBV5-1 to TRBJ2-3, with 10 bases aligning to TRBD2. The CDR3 extends over 15 amino acids. CDR1 is SGHRS, CDR2 YFSETQ, per germline. Trimming removed 3 bases from V and 4 bases from J; junction bases left unmatched: 5. CDR3 DNA sequence: TGCGCCAGCAGCTCTAGACTAGCGGGTCCAGATACGCAGTATTTT. Encoded protein: CASSSRLAGPDTQYF.

This clonotype was counted at least ten times. This chain connects TRBV4-2 to TRBJ2-7; 11 bases fit TRBD2. This CDR3 contains 17 residues. Germline V gene lookup returns CDR1 LGHNA and CDR2 YNFKEQ. V was pared by 0 bases and J by 4 bases, with 8 bases of the junction left unmatched. CDR3 sequence reads: CASSQDPIAGGRYEQYF. CDR3 DNA sequence: TGTGCCAGCAGCCAAGATCCTATAGCGGGAGGGAGGTACGAGCAGTACTTC.

This clonotype came up many times. This CDR3 is CASSLDRVSAEQYF. The CDR3 DNA sequence: TGTGCCAGCAGCTTAGATCGGGTTTCCGCCGAGCAGTACTTC. The chain joins TRBV7-2 to TRBJ2-7; D unresolved. The CDR3 runs 14 residues. V gave up 1 base and J gave up 6 bases, with 13 bases separating them. Per germline, CDR1 SGHTA and CDR2 FQGNSA.

In this sample, this clonotype turned up many times. The rearrangement uses TRBV10-3 and TRBJ2-2; the match to TRBD2 covers 15 bases. The ends lost 3 bases at V and 1 base at J; junction bases unmatched: 9. The CDR3 covers 20 residues. Germline CDR1 reads ENHRY; CDR2 reads SYGVKD. Here the CDR3 DNA reads TGTGCCATCAGTGAACCCGGGACTAGCGGGAGGCCGAGGAACACCGGGGAGCTGTTTTTT. The encoded protein is CAISEPGTSGRPRNTGELFF.

This clonotype was recorded at least ten times. J is TRBJ2-7 and V is TRBV24-1, with 12 bases matching TRBD2. In germline, CDR1 is KGHDR, CDR2 SFDVKD. The CDR3 loop spans 16 amino acids. V was clipped by 4 bases and J by 2 bases; unmatched bases: 5. In nucleotides, the CDR3 is TGTGCCACCAGTGAAGGACTAGCGGGGCCGACCTACGAGCAGTACTTC. It translates to CATSEGLAGPTYEQYF.